This record covers a single T cell receptor beta chain. Its antigen remains unidentified. It has no much larger one-base neighbor in the sample; base qualities were not kept. The treatment or condition label of this sample denotes: allogeneic hematopoietic cell transplantation with graft depleted of TCRalphabeta T cells and CD19 B cells. The children who served as transplant recipients had been given grafts of TCRalphabeta/CD19-depleted allogeneic hematopoietic cells. The trim is 4 bases for V and 3 bases for J, with a gap of 10 bases between the germline ends. Taken from the germline V gene, the CDR1 and CDR2 loops are SGHTS and YDEGEE. From cysteine to phenylalanine, the CDR3 is 13 amino acids long. Only the CDR3 part of the read is kept: 39 bases, read in frame from the first base. The library was generated by PCR. The listed sequencing device is Illumina HiSeq 2500. TCR libraries were prepared with molecular barcoding, using unique molecular identifiers to normalize TCRbeta repertoire quantification. The public reads were reanalyzed by TCRdb: fastp trimming at Q25, MiXCR alignment, in-frame beta chains only. Rows with a matching CDR3 protein are joined into one entry that keeps the most common DNA and genes. The sample yields hundreds of thousands of distinct CDR3 sequences; 16% were counted once. Under 6% of the sample is in the top ten clones.

These data originate in a study of T-cell reconstitution after alpha-beta-depleted transplantation in children (dated by TCRdb to the mid-2010s). Background for the entire study: The study quantitatively tracked T-cell immune reconstitution after TCRalphabeta/CD19-depleted allogeneic hematopoietic cell transplantation in children using TCR repertoire profiling. The research as a whole found: The high TCRbeta diversity at day 60 in some patients was ascribed to recipient T cells and intrathymic progenitors that had survived conditioning. About two months after transplant, the apparently early recovery of alphabetaT-cell counts reportedly depended on just several hundred clones that had expanded rapidly and came from non-depleted graft cells. Over the following months the frequencies of hyperexpanded clones went down, and after one year T-cell counts and TCRbeta diversity were mostly credited to newly produced T cells.

The sequence is built from TRBV5-8 and TRBJ1-1, with no confident D gene call. The origin of this receptor is a male patient between 10 and 17 years old who had a stem cell transplant for acute lymphoblastic leukemia, so the T cells may come from the graft donor. The source material was PBMCs, mostly from graft donor cells, sampled 360 days after TCRalphabeta/CD19-depleted stem cell transplant. CDR3 reads: CASSPRRYTEAFF. Read as DNA, the sequence is TGTGCCAGCAGCCCCAGGAGATACACTGAAGCTTTCTTT.